This TCR beta chain was sequenced in a study of CD8+ T cells in alopecia areata. This CDR3 comprises 14 residues. V was trimmed by 2 bases and J by 3 bases, leaving 9 bases between them. The germline V gene has CDR1 SGDLS and CDR2 YYNGEE. After isolation, RNA underwent reverse transcription to generate cDNA as the sequencing template. Measured with immunoSEQ multiplex PCR; TCRdb has only the in-frame clones, and not every one. This table has 220,000 or so clones, about three fifths appearing once. This clone was detected a few times. The rearrangement uses TRBV9 and TRBJ1-3, with D maybe TRBD1 (5 bases). The origin of this receptor is a human donor with alopecia areata. Sequencing was performed on CD4+ T cells sorted from blood, taken at week 0. CDR3 loop: CASSVGHSGNTIYF. The CDR3 nucleotides are TGTGCCAGCAGCGTTGGACATAGTGGAAACACCATATATTTT. Based on the CDR3 plus reference TRBV9 and TRBJ1-3, the full variable domain is DSGVTQTPKHLITATGQRVTLRCSPRSGDLSVYWYQQSLDQGLQFLIQYYNGEERAKGNILERFSAQQFPDLHSELNLSSLELGDSALYFCASSVGHSGNTIYFGEGSWLTVV.